Listed below are T cell receptor beta chains from one sample, sequenced in a study of a mutant IDH1 vaccine in newly diagnosed glioma. No antigen is known for these receptors. Profiling relied on immunoSEQ multiplex PCR, and the TCRdb table lists in-frame clones only, not all of them. Of roughly 64,000 clones in the sample, roughly 71% were seen once. This material consisted of PBMCs, taken from a glioma patient whose treatment included an IDH1 peptide vaccine. The source of these receptors is a man aged 45-65 years with glioma. Each CDR3 is given with its conserved first and last residue. D genes are given only for firm matches. For some rows the clone size is stated as once, few or many, or as a class when expanded; others skip it.

v_gene,j_gene,d_gene,abundance,CDR3aa,CDR3nt
TRBV5-6,TRBJ2-1,-,-,CASSLQQRRYNEQFF,TGTGCCAGCAGCTTACAACAGAGAAGGTACAATGAGCAGTTCTTC
TRBV7-6,TRBJ1-1,-,-,CASSRTVNTEAFF,TGTGCCAGCAGCCGGACAGTGAACACTGAAGCTTTCTTT
TRBV9,TRBJ2-3,TRBD2,once,CASSALSGTSIGDTQYF,TGTGCCAGCAGCGCCCTCTCCGGGACTAGCATCGGAGATACGCAGTATTTT
TRBV30,TRBJ2-5,-,-,CALDEGGETQYF,TGTGCCTTGGACGAGGGCGGGGAGACCCAGTACTTC
TRBV30,TRBJ1-5,-,few,CAWSGQVNQPQHF,TGTGCCTGGAGTGGACAGGTCAATCAGCCCCAGCATTTT
TRBV19,TRBJ2-1,-,few,CASSIAGTYNEQFF,TGTGCCAGTAGTATAGCCGGGACTTACAATGAGCAGTTCTTC
TRBV5-4,TRBJ2-5,TRBD1,-,CASSLPQGTGTETQYF,TGTGCCAGCAGCTTGCCCCAGGGGACAGGGACAGAGACCCAGTACTTC
TRBV18,TRBJ1-1,-,few,CASSPPGSGSTEAFF,TGTGCCAGCTCACCACCGGGGTCGGGATCCACTGAAGCTTTCTTT
TRBV5-5,TRBJ1-4,-,-,CASSFQGSEKLFF,TGTGCCAGCAGCTTCCAGGGCAGTGAAAAACTGTTTTTT
TRBV19,TRBJ1-1,-,-,CASRVSHTNTEAFF,TGTGCCAGTAGGGTAAGTCACACGAACACTGAAGCTTTCTTT
TRBV13,TRBJ2-7,-,-,CASSLGEGEQYF,TGTGCCAGCAGCCTCGGTGAGGGCGAGCAGTACTTC
TRBV10-3,TRBJ2-1,-,-,CAIRDLARGEDNEQFF,TGTGCCATCAGGGACCTGGCCAGGGGGGAAGACAATGAGCAGTTCTTC
TRBV19,TRBJ1-3,-,once,CASMRTTIYF,TGTGCCAGTATGAGGACCACCATATATTTT
TRBV5-1,TRBJ2-7,TRBD1,-,CASSGGQGYEQYF,TGCGCCAGCAGCGGGGGACAGGGGTACGAGCAGTACTTC
TRBV15,TRBJ2-3,-,few,CATSRAQDTQYF,TGTGCCACCAGCAGGGCCCAGGATACGCAGTATTTT
TRBV18,TRBJ2-6,-,-,CASSPSDGANVLTF,TGTGCCAGCTCACCAAGCGATGGGGCCAACGTCCTGACTTTC
TRBV2,TRBJ1-5,TRBD1,-,CASLLGTGTYSNQPQHF,TGTGCCAGTCTACTCGGGACAGGGACTTATAGCAATCAGCCCCAGCATTTT
TRBV28,TRBJ2-7,-,-,CASSRGLDEQYF,TGTGCCAGCAGCCGAGGTTTGGACGAGCAGTACTTC
TRBV4-1,TRBJ2-1,-,once,CASSAQGYNEQFF,TGCGCCAGCAGCGCCCAGGGTTACAATGAGCAGTTCTTC
TRBV5-8,TRBJ2-5,-,-,CASRGSVQETQYF,TGTGCCAGCAGAGGCAGCGTTCAAGAGACCCAGTACTTC
TRBV19,TRBJ2-7,TRBD1,-,CASNNRGYEQYF,TGTGCCAGTAACAACAGGGGATACGAGCAGTACTTC
TRBV2,TRBJ1-5,TRBD1,-,CASRVQGAAQPQHF,TGTGCCAGCAGGGTACAGGGGGCGGCTCAGCCCCAGCATTTT
TRBV29-1,TRBJ2-6,-,-,CSVKQSSGANVLTF,TGCAGCGTGAAACAGAGCTCTGGGGCCAACGTCCTGACTTTC
TRBV5-1,TRBJ2-7,-,once,CASSFGQSYEQYF,TGCGCCAGCAGCTTCGGACAGTCCTACGAGCAGTACTTC
TRBV19,TRBJ2-7,TRBD1,-,CASSPTTGVLHYEQYF,TGTGCCAGTAGCCCTACGACAGGGGTATTACACTACGAGCAGTACTTC
TRBV9,TRBJ2-5,TRBD2,few,CASSVGLAGGQETQYF,TGTGCCAGCAGCGTAGGGTTAGCGGGGGGACAAGAGACCCAGTACTTC
TRBV9,TRBJ1-2,TRBD1,-,CASSATGVYGYTF,TGTGCCAGCAGTGCGACAGGGGTCTATGGCTACACCTTC